These 16 T cell receptor beta chains originate from one sample sequenced in a study of post-analysis software for immune sequencing data. TCR beta cDNA libraries included unique molecular identifiers. TCRdb re-analysed the PCR reads in MiXCR, keeping a single row per CDR3 protein. The sample records hundreds of thousands of distinct CDR3 sequences, approximately 60% being singletons. Study-wide results and caveats: TRBV5-6, TRBV5-1 and TRBV20-1 belonged to a set of roughly five TRBV segments that were more frequent in patients than controls.

These receptors' targets are unknown. Sequenced: blood. The source of these receptors is a girl aged 2 to 10 with multiple sclerosis.

The V gene is TRBV12-3 or TRBV12-4, the J gene TRBJ1-2; no reliable D call. The CDR3 is 11 residues long. Trimming left V 8 bases short and J 4 bases short, with 8 bases between. The CDR3 DNA reads TGTGCCAGCCGGGGTTCCTATGGCTACACCTTC. Its protein product is CASRGSYGYTF.

This clonotype was counted a few times. The genes are TRBV7-3 and TRBJ2-7, with 9 bases aligning to TRBD1. The V gene's germline CDR1 is SGHTA and CDR2 FQGTGA. CDR3 length: 16 amino acids. J gave up 5 bases and V 2 bases, and 10 bases lay outside the gene matches. Here the CDR3 reads CASSLAPGQGSDEQYF. The CDR3 nucleotides are TGTGCCAGCAGCTTAGCACCGGGACAGGGATCTGACGAGCAGTACTTC.

The chain combines TRBV12-3 or TRBV12-4 with TRBJ1-2; maybe TRBD1 (5 bases). This CDR3 spans 14 amino acids. V gave up 6 bases and J gave up 8 bases, with 19 bases separating them. The CDR3 protein is CASSPGTATRGYTF. CDR3 nucleotides: TGTGCCAGCAGCCCCGGGACGGCAACTCGCGGCTACACCTTC.

The V and J genes are TRBV7-2 and TRBJ2-3; D unresolved. The ends were cut back, 6 bases at V and 2 bases at J, with 9 bases in the middle. Germline loops: CDR1 SGHTA, CDR2 FQGNSA. The CDR3 runs 13 residues. The chain's CDR3 is CASRGPSTDTQYF. Written as DNA, the CDR3 is TGTGCCAGCAGAGGGCCGTCCACAGATACGCAGTATTTT. Full variable domain (missing parts from reference TRBV7-2 and TRBJ2-3): GAGVSQSPSNKVTEKGKDVELRCDPISGHTALYWYRQSLGQGLEFLIYFQGNSAPDKSGLPSDRFSAERTGGSVSTLTIQRTQQEDSAVYLCASRGPSTDTQYFGPGTRLTVL.

This chain uses TRBV7-6 with TRBJ2-3; D could derive from TRBD1 or TRBD2 (5 bases each). Germline CDR1 is SGHVS and CDR2 is FNYEAQ. CDR3 length equals 18 residues. Between the trimmed V and J ends, which lost 5 bases and 4 bases, there was a span of 25 bases. In nucleotides, the CDR3 is TGTGCCAGCAGCCCCCGGCCGGGGCTGGATCAGTTTTCAGATACGCAGTATTTT. Translation gives CASSPRPGLDQFSDTQYF.

The J gene is TRBJ2-1, the V gene TRBV30; 11 bases are shared with TRBD2. CDR1 GTSNPN and CDR2 SVGIG come from the germline V gene (reference sequence). V lost 3 bases to trimming and J lost 7 bases; unmatched junction nucleotides: 8. The CDR3 sequence is 15 residues long. The CDR3 spells CAWRGASGGWNEQFF. CDR3 DNA: TGTGCCTGGAGGGGCGCTAGCGGGGGGTGGAATGAGCAGTTCTTC.

This clonotype was observed a single time. This chain uses TRBV20-1 with TRBJ2-1; TRBD1 matches 8 bases. Germline V gives CDR1 DFQATT, CDR2 SNEGSKA (reference sequence). V gave up 3 bases and J gave up 2 bases; unmatched junction bases: 9. CDR3 length: 16 residues. The CDR3 coding sequence is TGCAGTGCTAGTCCCCCCACAGGGGGTACCTACAATGAGCAGTTCTTC. Residues: CSASPPTGGTYNEQFF.

The chain employs TRBV20-1 and TRBJ2-1; 15 bases fit TRBD2. The CDR3 consists of 14 residues. Germline V gene sequence: CDR1 DFQATT, CDR2 SNEGSKA (reference sequence). J lost 9 bases, V lost 6 bases, and 6 bases had no gene match. CDR3 bases: TGCAGTGCCTGGACTAGCGGGAGGGGGGGTGAGCAGTTCTTC. It encodes CSAWTSGRGGEQFF.

The V gene is TRBV7-9, the J gene TRBJ2-5; D not resolved. Deletions cut 5 bases from V and 11 bases from J, with 21 bases between. CDR3 length equals 14 residues. Per the germline V gene, CDR1 is SEHNR and CDR2 is FQNEAQ (reference sequence). The chain's CDR3 is CASSTSDGRNEQYF. The CDR3 DNA reads TGTGCCAGCAGCACCTCGGACGGGCGCAATGAGCAGTACTTC.

The CDR3 DNA follows: TGTGCCAGCAGTGCTATAGATTTCTATGGCTACACCTTC. Its protein product is CASSAIDFYGYTF. The V call is TRBV6-1, the J call TRBJ1-2; D unresolved. The V gene lost 4 bases and the J gene lost 4 bases, with 10 bases spanning the gap. The CDR3 loop spans 13 amino acids. Germline-derived CDR1 and CDR2 are MNHNS and SASEGT.

The J gene is TRBJ1-2, the V gene TRBV7-2, with TRBD1 identical over 11 bases. The CDR3 consists of 14 residues. Looked up from germline, CDR1 is SGHTA and CDR2 is FQGNSA. The junction had 5 bases not matched to a gene; V was cut back by 5 bases and J by 6 bases. CDR3 loop: CASSQGQGAHGYTF. As DNA, the CDR3 is TGTGCCAGCAGCCAAGGACAGGGGGCGCATGGCTACACCTTC. The full variable domain, with the rest looked up from reference TRBV7-2 and TRBJ1-2, is GAGVSQSPSNKVTEKGKDVELRCDPISGHTALYWYRQSLGQGLEFLIYFQGNSAPDKSGLPSDRFSAERTGGSVSTLTIQRTQQEDSAVYLCASSQGQGAHGYTFGSGTRLTVV.

This rearrangement joins TRBV20-1 to TRBJ2-1, with no clear D. The ends were cut back, 6 bases at V and 0 bases at J, with 12 bases in the middle. The germline V gene encodes CDR1 DFQATT and CDR2 SNEGSKA (reference sequence). This CDR3 region has 14 residues. The DNA of the CDR3 is TGCAGTGCAATAGACGGTAGCTCCTACAATGAGCAGTTCTTC. Encoded protein: CSAIDGSSYNEQFF.

This clonotype has a handful of counts. The J gene is TRBJ2-5, the V gene TRBV7-9, with 7 bases lining up with TRBD1. The CDR3 spans 16 residues. V lost 5 bases to trimming and J lost 0 bases; unmatched junction nucleotides: 9. Germline CDR1 is SEHNR and CDR2 is FQNEAQ (reference sequence). The CDR3 is CASSDRVPTHQETQYF. CDR3 in DNA: TGTGCCAGCAGCGACAGGGTTCCAACCCACCAAGAGACCCAGTACTTC.

The chain combines TRBV20-1 with TRBJ2-7; D ambiguous. The DNA end favors TRBJ2-5, so the J call may be wrong. The CDR3 spans 13 residues. The germline V gene encodes CDR1 DFQATT and CDR2 SNEGSKA (reference sequence). The CDR3 region has the DNA TGCAGTGCCCCCTGGGCAGGTGAAGAGACCCAGTACTTC. It translates to CSAPWAGEETQYF.

A few counts support this clonotype. The chain uses TRBV30 and TRBJ2-3, with D possibly being TRBD1 (5 bases). Germline V CDR1 and CDR2: GTSNPN, SVGIG (reference sequence). Trimming left V 0 bases short and J 3 bases short, with 16 bases between. The CDR3 runs to 16 residues. DNA for the CDR3: TGTGCCTGGAGTGTTCTTGGTGAAGGGGTGACAGATACGCAGTATTTT. It is translated as CAWSVLGEGVTDTQYF.

About this clonotype itself: At one of its ends the junction is not consistent with the germline gene, which may arise from a read error. The DNA of the CDR3 is TGTACCAGCAGCCCTGCCACAGGGGTTCGTGGCTATGGCTACACCTTC. This codes for CTSSPATGVRGYGYTF. The rearrangement links TRBV5-6 to TRBJ1-2; TRBD1 matches at 7 bases. Germline V gene data show CDR1 as SGHDT and CDR2 as YYEEEE. The length of the CDR3 is 16 residues.